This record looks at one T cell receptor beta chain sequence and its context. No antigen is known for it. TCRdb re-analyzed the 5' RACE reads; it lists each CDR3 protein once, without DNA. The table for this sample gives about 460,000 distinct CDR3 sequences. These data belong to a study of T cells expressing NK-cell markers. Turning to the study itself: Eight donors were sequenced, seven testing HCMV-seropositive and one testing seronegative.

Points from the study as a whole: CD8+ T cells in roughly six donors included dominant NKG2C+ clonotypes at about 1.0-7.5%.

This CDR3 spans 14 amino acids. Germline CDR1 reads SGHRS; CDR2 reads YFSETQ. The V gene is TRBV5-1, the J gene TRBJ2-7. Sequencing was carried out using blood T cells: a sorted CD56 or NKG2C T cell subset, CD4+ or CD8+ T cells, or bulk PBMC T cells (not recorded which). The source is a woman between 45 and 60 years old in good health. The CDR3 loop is CASSRTNQVYEQYF.